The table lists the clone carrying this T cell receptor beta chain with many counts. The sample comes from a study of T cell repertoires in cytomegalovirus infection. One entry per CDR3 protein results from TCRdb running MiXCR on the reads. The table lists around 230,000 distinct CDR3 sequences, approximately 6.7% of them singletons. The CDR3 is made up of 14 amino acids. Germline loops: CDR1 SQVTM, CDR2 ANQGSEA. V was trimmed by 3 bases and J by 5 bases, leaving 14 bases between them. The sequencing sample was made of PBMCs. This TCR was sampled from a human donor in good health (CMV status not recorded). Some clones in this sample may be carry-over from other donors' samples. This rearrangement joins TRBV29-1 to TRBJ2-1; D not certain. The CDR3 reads CSVETWVINNEQFF. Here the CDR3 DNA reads TGCAGCGTTGAGACGTGGGTTATAAACAATGAGCAGTTCTTC.